These 27 T cell receptor beta chains came from one sample sequenced in a study of blood T cell repertoires in COVID-19. The data were produced by immunoSEQ multiplex PCR, yet TCRdb's version contains in-frame clones alone and is incomplete. The top ten hold about 4% of the sample, which has 90,000 to 150,000 clones, around three quarters seen once. The source material was peripheral blood. All receptors come from a woman older than 75 with acute or convalescent COVID-19.

Only one count was recorded for this clone. J is TRBJ2-7 and V is TRBV6-2 or TRBV6-3; 9 nucleotides match TRBD1. J lost 3 bases, V lost 3 bases, and 9 bases had no gene match. Per the germline V gene, CDR1 is MNHEY and CDR2 is SVGEGT. The CDR3 runs to 16 residues. CDR3 in amino acids: CASSYSGTGNFYEQYF. CDR3 bases: TGTGCCAGCAGTTATTCCGGGACAGGGAATTTCTACGAGCAGTACTTC.

The rearrangement uses TRBV6-5 and TRBJ2-7; tentatively, D is TRBD2 (5 bases). The germline gives CDR1 MNHEY, CDR2 SVGAGI. This CDR3 region has 12 residues. Trimming left V 5 bases short and J 5 bases short, with 10 bases between. CDR3 sequence reads: CASSNYGDEQYF. CDR3 DNA sequence: TGTGCCAGCAGTAACTACGGGGACGAGCAGTACTTC.

The V gene is TRBV7-2, the J gene TRBJ2-1, with 7 bases lining up with TRBD2. The CDR3 is 11 residues long. V lost 8 bases, J lost 8 bases, and 3 bases stayed unmatched. Per the germline V gene, CDR1 is SGHTA and CDR2 is FQGNSA. In nucleotides, the CDR3 is TGTGCCAGCGGGGGGGGGTATGAGCAGTTCTTC. The encoded protein is CASGGGYEQFF.

Turning to this clone: One end of the junction does not line up with germline, which may come from a read error. The gene calls are TRBV3-1 (or the pseudogene TRBV3-2) and TRBJ1-2; no definite D call. Germline V gene sequence: CDR1 LGHDT, CDR2 YNNKEL (reference sequence). There are 12 residues in the CDR3. CDR3 sequence (DNA): TGTGCCAGCAGCCAAGTTGCCATTCAAAAACACTTC. Amino acids: CASSQVAIQKHF.

V usage is TRBV6-2 or TRBV6-3 and J usage is TRBJ2-3, with 9 positions matching TRBD2. J gave up 3 bases and V 6 bases, and 4 bases lay outside the gene matches. CDR1 and CDR2 (germline): MNHEY, SVGEGT. The CDR3 extends over 14 amino acids. CDR3 loop: CASSLTSGTDTQYF. The CDR3 coding sequence is TGTGCCAGCAGCCTTACTAGCGGGACAGATACGCAGTATTTT.

This chain joins TRBV7-6 and TRBJ1-6; 9 bases line up with TRBD1. CDR1 SGHVS and CDR2 FNYEAQ come from the germline V gene. The CDR3 sequence is 18 residues long. V shed 2 bases and J 6 bases; nucleotides not matched to a gene: 11. This CDR3 reads CASSLRSGQGRGNSPLHF. The DNA for the CDR3 is TGTGCCAGCAGCTTAAGGTCGGGACAGGGAAGAGGTAATTCACCCCTCCACTTT.

V and J are TRBV6-1 and TRBJ2-1, with TRBD1 matching over 7 bases. In germline, CDR1 is MNHNS, CDR2 SASEGT. The CDR3 length is 16 residues. V lost 3 bases and J lost 7; bases outside the gene matches: 12. Here the CDR3 reads CASSDSSKGARNEQFF. The CDR3 nucleotides read TGTGCCAGCAGTGATTCGTCTAAGGGGGCGCGGAATGAGCAGTTCTTC.

The chain combines TRBV19 with TRBJ1-5; 9 bases fit TRBD1. V was pared by 5 bases and J by 2 bases, with 10 bases of the junction left unmatched. The CDR3 runs 17 residues. The germline V gene encodes CDR1 LNHDA and CDR2 SQIVND (reference sequence). The CDR3 nucleotides are TGTGCCAGTAGTCTCTCACAGGGGGCTATTGGCAATCAGCCCCAGCATTTT. Residues: CASSLSQGAIGNQPQHF.

This sequence joins TRBV7-3 and TRBJ2-3; D is uncertain. The CDR3 extends over 14 amino acids. Germline values: CDR1 SGHTA, CDR2 FQGTGA. With 5 bases removed from V and 1 base from J, the gap between germline ends came to 10 bases. The CDR3 region is CASSIAAGTDTQYF. CDR3 sequence (DNA): TGTGCCAGCAGCATCGCGGCGGGCACAGATACGCAGTATTTT.

V gene TRBV5-1 combines with J gene TRBJ1-6, with a weak D call TRBD1 (5 bases). The CDR3 spans 16 residues. Germline CDR1 and CDR2: SGHRS and YFSETQ. Trimming left V 0 bases short and J 5 bases short, with 12 bases between. In DNA, the CDR3 is TGCGCCAGCAGCTTGGGCAGGGTACGGGATAATTCACCCCTCCACTTT. This sequence encodes CASSLGRVRDNSPLHF.

The chain combines TRBV11-3 with TRBJ2-1; 7 bases are a match to TRBD1. Germline V gene sequence: CDR1 SGHNT, CDR2 YENEEA. CDR3 length: 13 residues. Losses at the gene ends were 8 bases for V and 3 bases for J; bases not matched to a gene: 4. CDR3 DNA: TGTGCCAGCGGAAACAGGGGCTACAATGAGCAGTTCTTC. Amino acid sequence: CASGNRGYNEQFF. The complete variable domain, with remaining parts taken from reference TRBV11-3 and TRBJ2-1, reads EAGVVQSPRYKIIEKKQPVAFWCNPISGHNTLYWYLQNLGQGPELLIRYENEEAVDDSQLPKDRFSAERLKGVDSTLKIQPAELGDSAVYLCASGNRGYNEQFFGPGTRLTVL.

The chain couples TRBV15 to TRBJ2-6; D is unclear. Trimming shortened V by 0 bases and J by 0 bases, and 6 bases separated the two germline ends. This CDR3 spans 16 amino acids. Germline V lookup: CDR1 LNHNV, CDR2 YYDKDF (reference sequence). CDR3 nucleotide sequence: TGTGCCACCAGCAGAGATGCGAACTCTGGGGCCAACGTCCTGACTTTC. It yields the protein CATSRDANSGANVLTF.

This chain links TRBV10-1 with TRBJ1-1; 7 bases match TRBD1. CDR1 WNHNN and CDR2 SYGVQD come from the germline V gene (reference sequence). Trimming removed 4 bases from V and 0 bases from J; junction bases left unmatched: 20. The CDR3 consists of 20 residues. CDR3 sequence: CASSGCRYPWTGIMNTEAFF. The CDR3 DNA is TGCGCCAGCAGTGGGTGTCGGTACCCCTGGACAGGCATCATGAACACTGAAGCTTTCTTT.

The V gene is TRBV5-8, the J gene TRBJ2-1; a possible D gene is TRBD1 (6 bases). V lost 3 bases to trimming and J lost 9 bases, with 10 bases between them. There are 12 residues in the CDR3. Germline assignment: CDR1 SGHTS and CDR2 YDEGEE. DNA of the CDR3: TGTGCCAGCAGCTCGGTAGGGGGTGAGCAGTTCTTC. Translated: CASSSVGGEQFF.

V and J are TRBV24-1 and TRBJ2-3; D is undetermined. The V end lost 6 bases, the J end lost 4 bases, and 4 bases lay between the germline ends. From germline, CDR1 is KGHDR and CDR2 SFDVKD. This CDR3 is 11 amino acids long. In nucleotides, the CDR3 is TGTGCCACCAGTAGCGCAGATACGCAGTATTTT. This encodes CATSSADTQYF.

This clone appeared a single time. This sequence joins TRBV3-1 (or the pseudogene TRBV3-2) and TRBJ2-1, with D maybe TRBD2 (5 bases). V was shortened by 3 bases and J by 3 bases, with 12 bases between the two germline ends. CDR3 length: 15 residues. Germline CDR1 is LGHDT and CDR2 is YNNKEL (reference sequence). The CDR3 nucleotides read TGTGCCAGCAGCCAGGACCTCCGGGGCTACAATGAGCAGTTCTTC. Translation gives CASSQDLRGYNEQFF.

The chain has TRBV5-1 and TRBJ2-1; D uncertain. The V and J ends lost 4 bases and 2 bases respectively, with 4 bases between them. Germline CDR1 SGHRS, CDR2 YFSETQ. The CDR3 is made up of 12 amino acids. CDR3 in DNA: TGCGCCAGCAGCGCGACCTACAATGAGCAGTTCTTC. Translating it yields CASSATYNEQFF.

The CDR3 nucleotides are TGTGCCAGCAGCACCGGACTAGCTGATAGAGAGCAGTACTTC. Translated, it gives CASSTGLADREQYF. V gene TRBV7-8 combines with J gene TRBJ2-7, with 8 bases aligning to TRBD2. Germline CDR1 is SGHVS and CDR2 is FQNEAQ. The CDR3 extends over 14 amino acids. Losses at the gene ends were 5 bases for V and 7 bases for J; bases not matched to a gene: 10. Full variable domain (outside the CDR3, taken from reference TRBV7-8 and TRBJ2-7): GAGVSQSPRYKVAKRGQDVALRCDPISGHVSLFWYQQALGQGPEFLTYFQNEAQLDKSGLPSDRFFAERPEGSVSTLKIQRTQQEDSAVYLCASSTGLADREQYFGPGTRLTVT.

This chain connects TRBV18 to TRBJ2-2; TRBD1 aligns across 11 bases. The V segment lost 0 bases and the J segment 5 bases; nucleotides outside the gene matches: 2. Germline V gene lookup returns CDR1 KGHSH and CDR2 LQKENI. CDR3 length equals 16 residues. The DNA of the CDR3 is TGTGCCAGCTCACCACCGGGACAGGGGGTAACCGGGGAGCTGTTTTTT. Residues: CASSPPGQGVTGELFF.

The chain links TRBV3-1 (or the pseudogene TRBV3-2) to TRBJ2-5; 9 bases align to TRBD1. The junction had 2 bases not matched to a gene; V was cut back by 2 bases and J by 1 base. The germline gives CDR1 LGHDT, CDR2 YNNKEL (reference sequence). CDR3 size: 15 residues. The CDR3 protein is CASSQPDRGQETQYF. The CDR3 bases are TGTGCCAGCAGCCAACCGGACAGGGGCCAAGAGACCCAGTACTTC.

This sequence joins TRBV19 and TRBJ1-5, with 10 bases aligning to TRBD1. V shed 7 bases, J shed 3 bases, and the junction held 6 bases outside the gene matches. Germline loops: CDR1 LNHDA, CDR2 SQIVND (reference sequence). The CDR3 is made up of 15 amino acids. As DNA, the CDR3 is TGTGCCAGTATCCCGACAGGGGGCTACAATCAGCCCCAGCATTTT. Encoded protein: CASIPTGGYNQPQHF.

This clone was observed a handful of times. This sample also contains other DNA sequences that code for the same CDR3. The chain has TRBV19 and TRBJ1-5; 10 bases align to TRBD1. This CDR3 spans 14 amino acids. Trimming cost V 9 bases and J 1 base; bases outside gene matches: 3. The germline V gene encodes CDR1 LNHDA and CDR2 SQIVND (reference sequence). The CDR3 loop reads CASRQGASNQPQHF. DNA for the CDR3: TGTGCCAGCAGACAGGGGGCGAGCAATCAGCCCCAGCATTTT.

DNA of the CDR3: TGTGCCAGCAGCCACCGACAGGGATACACAGATACGCAGTATTTT. This gives the protein CASSHRQGYTDTQYF. The chain is built from TRBV7-9 and TRBJ2-3, with 7 bases matching TRBD1. This CDR3 contains 15 residues. With V trimmed by 5 bases and J by 2 bases, 7 bases remained unmatched. Germline values: CDR1 SEHNR, CDR2 FQNEAQ (reference sequence).

The chain combines TRBV7-3 with TRBJ2-5; 8 bases align to TRBD2. The trim removed 8 bases at V and 3 bases at J, leaving 5 bases unmatched. Germline V lookup: CDR1 SGHTA, CDR2 FQGTGA. CDR3 length: 13 residues. CDR3: CASARGGEETQYF. The CDR3 coding sequence is TGTGCCAGCGCTCGGGGGGGAGAAGAGACCCAGTACTTC.

This chain joins TRBV19 and TRBJ2-5, with 9 bases identical to TRBD2. CDR3 size: 15 residues. V lost 6 bases and J lost 1; bases outside the gene matches: 6. Germline CDR1 LNHDA, CDR2 SQIVND (reference sequence). The CDR3 is CASSTTRGGQETQYF. The CDR3 DNA reads as TGTGCCAGTAGCACCACGCGGGGGGGCCAAGAGACCCAGTACTTC.

The chain uses TRBV18 and TRBJ2-2; the D gene is possibly TRBD2 (6 bases). The CDR3 length is 15 residues. Trimming pared 3 bases from V and 3 bases from J, leaving 11 bases between. The germline V gene encodes CDR1 KGHSH and CDR2 LQKENI. CDR3 loop: CASSPSRDYTGELFF. The CDR3 DNA reads TGTGCCAGCTCACCCTCACGGGACTACACCGGGGAGCTGTTTTTT.

The chain combines TRBV29-1 with TRBJ2-5; 7 bases align to TRBD2. This CDR3 comprises 11 residues. J lost 4 bases, V lost 4 bases, and 0 bases had no gene match. Germline CDR1 is SQVTM and CDR2 is ANQGSEA. CDR3 coding DNA: TGCAGCGTTGGACTAGCAGAGACCCAGTACTTC. It is translated as CSVGLAETQYF.